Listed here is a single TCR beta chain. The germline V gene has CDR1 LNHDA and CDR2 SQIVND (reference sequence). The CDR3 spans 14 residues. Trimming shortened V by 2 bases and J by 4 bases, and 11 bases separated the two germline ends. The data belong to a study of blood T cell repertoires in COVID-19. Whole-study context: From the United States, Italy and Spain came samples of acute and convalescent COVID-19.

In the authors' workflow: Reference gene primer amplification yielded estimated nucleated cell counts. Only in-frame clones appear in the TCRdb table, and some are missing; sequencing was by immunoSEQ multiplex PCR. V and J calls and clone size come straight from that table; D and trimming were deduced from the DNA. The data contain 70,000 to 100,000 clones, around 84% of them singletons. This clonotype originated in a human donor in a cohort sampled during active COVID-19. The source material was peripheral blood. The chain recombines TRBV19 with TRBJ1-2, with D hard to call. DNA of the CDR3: TGTGCCAGTAGTATAAAGGGAGATGGCTATGGCTACACCTTC. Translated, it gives CASSIKGDGYGYTF. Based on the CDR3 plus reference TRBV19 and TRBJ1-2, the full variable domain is DGGITQSPKYLFRKEGQNVTLSCEQNLNHDAMYWYRQDPGQGLRLIYYSQIVNDFQKGDIAEGYSVSREKKESFPLTVTSAQKNPTAFYLCASSIKGDGYGYTFGSGTRLTVV.